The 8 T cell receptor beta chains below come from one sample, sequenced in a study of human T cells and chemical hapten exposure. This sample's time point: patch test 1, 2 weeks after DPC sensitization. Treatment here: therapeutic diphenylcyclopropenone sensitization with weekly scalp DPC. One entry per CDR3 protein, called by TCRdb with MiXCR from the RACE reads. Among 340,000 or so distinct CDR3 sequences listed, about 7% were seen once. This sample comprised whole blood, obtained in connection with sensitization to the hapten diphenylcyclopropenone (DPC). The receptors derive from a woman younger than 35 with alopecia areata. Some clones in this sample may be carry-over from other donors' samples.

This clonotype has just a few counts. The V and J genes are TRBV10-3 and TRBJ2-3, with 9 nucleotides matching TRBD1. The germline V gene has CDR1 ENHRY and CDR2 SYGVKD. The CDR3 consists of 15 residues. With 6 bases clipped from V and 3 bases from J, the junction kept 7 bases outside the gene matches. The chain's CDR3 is CAIRDGQGKTDTQYF. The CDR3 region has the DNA TGTGCCATCAGGGATGGACAGGGGAAGACAGATACGCAGTATTTT.

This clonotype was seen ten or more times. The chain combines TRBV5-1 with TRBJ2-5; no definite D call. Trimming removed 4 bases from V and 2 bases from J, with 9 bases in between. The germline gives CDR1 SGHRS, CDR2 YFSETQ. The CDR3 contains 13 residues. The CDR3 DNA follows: TGCGCCAGCAGCAGGGCCCCTCAAGAGACCCAGTACTTC. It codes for CASSRAPQETQYF. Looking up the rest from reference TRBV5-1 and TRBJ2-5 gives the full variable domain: KAGVTQTPRYLIKTRGQQVTLSCSPISGHRSVSWYQQTPGQGLQFLFEYFSETQRNKGNFPGRFSGRQFSNSRSEMNVSTLELGDSALYLCASSRAPQETQYFGPGTRLLVL.

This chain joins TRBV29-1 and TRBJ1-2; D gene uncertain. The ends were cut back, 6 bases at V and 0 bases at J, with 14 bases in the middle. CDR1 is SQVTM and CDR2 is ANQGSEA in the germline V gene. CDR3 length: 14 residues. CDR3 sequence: CSVDGYPPNYGYTF. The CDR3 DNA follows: TGCAGCGTGGACGGATACCCACCTAACTATGGCTACACCTTC.

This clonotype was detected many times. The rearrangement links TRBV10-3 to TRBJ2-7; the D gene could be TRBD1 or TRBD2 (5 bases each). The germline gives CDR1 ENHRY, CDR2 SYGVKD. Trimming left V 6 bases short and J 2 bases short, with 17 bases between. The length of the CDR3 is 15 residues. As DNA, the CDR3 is TGTGCCATCAGGGCCGAGGGGACCGTCACCTACGAGCAGTACTTC. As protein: CAIRAEGTVTYEQYF.

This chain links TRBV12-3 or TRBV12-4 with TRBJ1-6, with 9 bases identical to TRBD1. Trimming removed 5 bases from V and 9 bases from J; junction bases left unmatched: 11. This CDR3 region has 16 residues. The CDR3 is CASSPPGTGIGSPLHF. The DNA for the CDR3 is TGTGCCAGCAGTCCTCCAGGGACAGGGATCGGTTCACCCCTCCACTTT.

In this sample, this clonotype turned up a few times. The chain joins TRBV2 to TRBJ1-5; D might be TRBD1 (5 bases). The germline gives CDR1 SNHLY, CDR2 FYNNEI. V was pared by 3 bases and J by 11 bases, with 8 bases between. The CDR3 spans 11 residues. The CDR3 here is CASSEGGTQHF. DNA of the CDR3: TGTGCCAGCAGTGAGGGGGGTACCCAGCATTTT.

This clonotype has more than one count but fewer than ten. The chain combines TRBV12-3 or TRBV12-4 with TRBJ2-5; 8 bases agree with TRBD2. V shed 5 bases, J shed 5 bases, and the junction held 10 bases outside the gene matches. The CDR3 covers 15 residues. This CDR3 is CASSVVAGGRETQYF. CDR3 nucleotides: TGTGCCAGCAGTGTCGTGGCGGGGGGCCGTGAGACCCAGTACTTC.

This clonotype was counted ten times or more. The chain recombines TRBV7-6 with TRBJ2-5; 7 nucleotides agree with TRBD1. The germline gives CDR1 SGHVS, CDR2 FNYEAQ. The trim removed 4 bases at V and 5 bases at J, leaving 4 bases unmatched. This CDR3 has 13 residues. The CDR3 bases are TGTGCCAGCAGCTCAGACAGGGAGGAGACCCAGTACTTC. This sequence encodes CASSSDREETQYF.